The clone carrying this TCR beta chain was detected many times. These data are taken from a study of T cells in Graves' hyperthyroidism and ophthalmopathy. Trimming removed 4 bases from V and 0 bases from J; junction bases left unmatched: 1. Germline V lookup: CDR1 DFQATT, CDR2 SNEGSKA (reference sequence). The CDR3 totals 14 residues. The study excluded patients with uncontrolled infection, other autoimmune disease, pregnancy or lactation. Template material for amplifying TCR beta CDR3 regions consisted of RNA transcripts. During a first-round RT-PCR of the TCR CDR3, the HTBI primer set was used. TCRdb fed the multiplex PCR reads into MiXCR, producing one record per CDR3 protein. The sample lists hundreds of thousands of distinct CDR3 sequences, 12% to 15% seen once, with roughly 10% in the top ten.

This receptor was taken from a woman under 30 with Graves' hyperthyroidism. Sequencing was carried out using blood. This rearrangement joins TRBV20-1 to TRBJ2-3, with 10 bases identical to TRBD2. This CDR3 is CSATTSGSTDTQYF. The CDR3 region has the DNA TGCAGTGCTACGACTAGCGGGAGCACAGATACGCAGTATTTT.